Listed here are 10 T cell receptor beta chains from one sample, sequenced in a study of patients and donors after allogeneic stem cell transplantation. TCRdb redid the calling of the RT-PCR reads with MiXCR, one entry per CDR3 protein. Here the sample spans hundreds of thousands of distinct CDR3 sequences, 13% to 15% being singletons. Sequenced input: blood, either unsorted or a sorted T cell fraction (not recorded which). These receptors came from a human donor who was either an allogeneic HSCT recipient or a stem cell or donor lymphocyte infusion donor (not recorded which). It is not recorded whose cells these are; they may come from a transplant donor.

The chain carries TRBV7-9 and TRBJ2-5; no reliable D call. V was shortened by 2 bases and J by 4 bases, with 5 bases between the two germline ends. Germline CDR1 reads SEHNR; CDR2 reads FQNEAQ (reference sequence). The CDR3 length is 12 residues. Here the CDR3 reads CASSLTLETQYF. CDR3 DNA: TGTGCCAGCAGCTTAACACTAGAGACCCAGTACTTC.

The rearrangement joins TRBV20-1 to TRBJ2-1; the match to TRBD2 covers 10 bases. The CDR3 runs 16 residues. J lost 9 bases, V lost 5 bases, and 16 bases had no gene match. Germline CDR1 and CDR2: DFQATT and SNEGSKA (reference sequence). CDR3 sequence (DNA): TGCAGTGCTCCTCAGCCTCTAGCGGGAGCGGGGGGTGAGCAGTTCTTC. Translating it yields CSAPQPLAGAGGEQFF.

This clonotype occurred a few times. The V call is TRBV29-1, the J call TRBJ2-3; tentatively, D is TRBD1 (6 bases). V lost 7 bases and J lost 0, with 17 bases in between. The CDR3 loop spans 15 amino acids. Germline V CDR1 and CDR2: SQVTM, ANQGSEA. The CDR3 DNA follows: TGCAGCGCCGAACAGGACAGACTTAGCACAGATACGCAGTATTTT. Its translation is CSAEQDRLSTDTQYF.

A few counts support this clonotype. The chain employs TRBV20-1 and TRBJ2-3; 7 positions match TRBD2. The V gene end was trimmed by 7 bases and the J gene end by 9 bases; junction bases not matched to a gene: 13. CDR3 length equals 13 residues. Germline V gene data show CDR1 as DFQATT and CDR2 as SNEGSKA (reference sequence). The CDR3 DNA reads as TGCAGTGTTTACCTGACTAGCTTAGGCACGCAGTATTTT. This encodes CSVYLTSLGTQYF.

The chain is built from TRBV6-1 and TRBJ1-4; D perhaps matches TRBD1 (6 bases). The CDR3 loop spans 14 amino acids. Trimming cost V 8 bases and J 8 bases, with 18 bases left between them. CDR1 and CDR2 from the germline V gene are MNHNS and SASEGT. The CDR3 spells CASGSNSDREKLFF. The CDR3 bases are TGTGCCAGCGGAAGCAACTCGGACAGAGAAAAACTGTTTTTT.

This clonotype was seen ten or more times. This sequence joins TRBV5-1 and TRBJ1-4, with D unresolved. Per germline, CDR1 SGHRS and CDR2 YFSETQ. The V end was cut by 5 bases, the J end by 6 bases, with 8 bases between. This CDR3 has 12 amino acids. The CDR3 reads CASRAEDEKLFF. DNA of the CDR3: TGCGCCAGCAGGGCAGAGGATGAAAAACTGTTTTTT.

The CDR3 here is CSALVGGDGTDTQYF. In nucleotides, the CDR3 is TGCAGTGCCCTTGTGGGCGGGGACGGCACAGATACGCAGTATTTT. This rearrangement joins TRBV20-1 to TRBJ2-3; TRBD2 might be the D (6 bases). Germline V gene sequence: CDR1 DFQATT, CDR2 SNEGSKA (reference sequence). The CDR3 covers 15 residues. Trimming took 6 bases from V and 1 from J, leaving 17 bases between them.

The J gene is TRBJ2-3, the V gene TRBV2; 9 nucleotides match TRBD2. In germline, CDR1 is SNHLY, CDR2 FYNNEI. This CDR3 contains 15 residues. The J segment lost 2 bases and the V segment lost 4 bases, leaving 4 bases of the junction unmatched. CDR3 coding DNA: TGTGCCAGCAGTGGGGGACTAGCAAACACAGATACGCAGTATTTT. It translates to CASSGGLANTDTQYF.

The chain combines TRBV6-4 with TRBJ2-1; 7 bases align to TRBD2. The germline V gene encodes CDR1 MRHNA and CDR2 SNTAGT. V gave up 4 bases and J gave up 8 bases; unmatched junction bases: 8. The CDR3 runs to 14 residues. The CDR3 here is CASSGAGVAHEQFF. CDR3 DNA: TGTGCCAGCAGTGGCGCGGGGGTGGCACATGAGCAGTTCTTC.

This clonotype was observed at least ten times. The chain combines TRBV5-1 with TRBJ2-1, with 10 bases lining up with TRBD2. Per the germline V gene, CDR1 is SGHRS and CDR2 is YFSETQ. After removal of 4 bases from V and 7 bases from J, the junction contained 8 bases not matched to a gene. The length of the CDR3 is 15 residues. CDR3 nucleotides: TGCGCCAGCAGCGGAAGCGGGAGGGCAGGAAATGAGCAGTTCTTC. Its translation: CASSGSGRAGNEQFF.